Shown below are 2 T cell receptor beta chains from a single sample sequenced in a study of cytotoxic CD8 clonotypes in ibrutinib-treated CLL. The data were produced by immunoSEQ multiplex PCR, yet TCRdb's version contains in-frame clones alone and is incomplete. Among more than 200,000 clones, around 70% were seen once, and the ten largest hold more than 4.5%. Here the sequenced sample was PBMCs, taken after 12 months of ibrutinib treatment. The receptors were gathered from a human donor with chronic lymphocytic leukemia.

To note about this clone: The same CDR3 is also encoded by other DNA sequences in this sample. The chain combines TRBV6-5 with TRBJ1-5; no clear D. Looked up from germline, CDR1 is MNHEY and CDR2 is SVGAGI. Trimming left V 0 bases short and J 1 base short, with 7 bases between. This CDR3 has 15 amino acids. The CDR3 DNA reads TGTGCCAGCAGTTACTCGAGCAGAAGCAATCAGCCCCAGCATTTT. Protein: CASSYSSRSNQPQHF.

V gene TRBV7-8 combines with J gene TRBJ2-1; D perhaps matches TRBD2 (5 bases). V lost 5 bases, J lost 3 bases, and 11 bases lay in between. Germline V gene sequence: CDR1 SGHVS, CDR2 FQNEAQ. The CDR3 loop spans 14 amino acids. Here the CDR3 DNA reads TGTGCCAGCAGCCGGGCTACTAGCTACAATGAGCAGTTCTTC. Protein product: CASSRATSYNEQFF.